This TCR beta chain stems from a study of blood T cell repertoires in COVID-19. Study as a whole: Some COVID-19 samples were acute and others convalescent; all came from the United States, Italy and Spain.

CDR1 is SGHTA, CDR2 FQGNSA, per germline. This CDR3 has 15 residues. With V trimmed by 0 bases and J by 8 bases, 7 bases remained unmatched. In the original processing: The authors estimated nucleated cell counts from reference gene primer amplification. Assay: immunoSEQ multiplex PCR; the TCRdb copy retains only in-frame clones and omits some. The V and J calls and the clone size are those of that table, but D and trimming were determined from the DNA. Among tens of thousands of clones listed, around 80% were seen once. This sequence joins TRBV7-2 and TRBJ1-5; 7 positions agree with TRBD1. The sequence derives from a woman at least 80 years old with active or convalescent COVID-19. Material: peripheral blood. CDR3 sequence reads: CASSLATGFVEPQHF. CDR3 sequence (DNA): TGTGCCAGCAGCTTAGCGACAGGGTTCGTTGAGCCCCAGCATTTT.